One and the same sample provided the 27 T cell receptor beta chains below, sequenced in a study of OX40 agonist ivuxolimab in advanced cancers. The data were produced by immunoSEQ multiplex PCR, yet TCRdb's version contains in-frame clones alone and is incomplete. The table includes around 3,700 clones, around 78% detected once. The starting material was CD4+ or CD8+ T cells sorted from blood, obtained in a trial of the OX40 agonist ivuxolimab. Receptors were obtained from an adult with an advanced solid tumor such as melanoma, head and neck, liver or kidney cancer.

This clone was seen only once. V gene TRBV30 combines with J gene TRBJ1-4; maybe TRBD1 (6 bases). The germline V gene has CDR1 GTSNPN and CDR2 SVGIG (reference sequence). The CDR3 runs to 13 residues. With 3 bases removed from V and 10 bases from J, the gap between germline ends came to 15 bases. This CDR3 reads CAWSGTIGGKLFF. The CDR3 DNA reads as TGTGCCTGGAGCGGGACAATTGGTGGAAAACTGTTTTTT.

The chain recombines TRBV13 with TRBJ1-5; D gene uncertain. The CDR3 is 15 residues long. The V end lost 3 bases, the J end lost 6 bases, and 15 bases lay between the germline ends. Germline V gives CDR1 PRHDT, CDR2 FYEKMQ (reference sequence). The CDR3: CASSFSMSRGQPQHF. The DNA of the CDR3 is TGTGCCAGCAGCTTCTCTATGTCTCGAGGTCAGCCCCAGCATTTT.

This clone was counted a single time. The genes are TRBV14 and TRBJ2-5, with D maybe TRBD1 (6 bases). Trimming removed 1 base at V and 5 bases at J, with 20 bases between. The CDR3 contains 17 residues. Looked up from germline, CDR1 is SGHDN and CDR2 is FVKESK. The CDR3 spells CASSQVFGYRARETQYF. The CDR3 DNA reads TGTGCCAGCAGCCAAGTCTTCGGATACAGGGCTAGGGAGACCCAGTACTTC.

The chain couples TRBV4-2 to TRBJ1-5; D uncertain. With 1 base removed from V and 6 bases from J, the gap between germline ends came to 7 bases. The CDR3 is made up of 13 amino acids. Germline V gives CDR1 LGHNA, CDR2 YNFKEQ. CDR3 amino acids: CASSQGVSQPQHF. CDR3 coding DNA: TGTGCCAGCAGCCAAGGTGTGAGTCAGCCCCAGCATTTT.

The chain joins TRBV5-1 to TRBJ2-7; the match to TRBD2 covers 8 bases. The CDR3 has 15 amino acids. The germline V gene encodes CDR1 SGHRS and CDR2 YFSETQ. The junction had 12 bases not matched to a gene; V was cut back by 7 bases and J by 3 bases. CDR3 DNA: TGCGCCAGCTCGCTACCGGGACTAGAGCTCTACGAGCAGTACTTC. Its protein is CASSLPGLELYEQYF.

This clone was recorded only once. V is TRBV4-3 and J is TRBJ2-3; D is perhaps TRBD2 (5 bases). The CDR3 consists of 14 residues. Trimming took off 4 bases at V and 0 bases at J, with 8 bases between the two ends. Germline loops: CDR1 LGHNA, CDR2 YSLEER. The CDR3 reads CASSPGISTDTQYF. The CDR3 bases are TGCGCCAGCAGCCCGGGAATTAGCACAGATACGCAGTATTTT.

The CDR3 sequence: CASRVDGKYQETQYF. The CDR3 coding sequence is TGTGCCAGCAGGGTAGACGGAAAGTACCAAGAGACCCAGTACTTC. The rearrangement links TRBV6-5 to TRBJ2-5; no firm D call. This CDR3 region has 15 residues. With 6 bases removed from V and 0 bases from J, the gap between germline ends came to 14 bases. Germline V gene data show CDR1 as MNHEY and CDR2 as SVGAGI.

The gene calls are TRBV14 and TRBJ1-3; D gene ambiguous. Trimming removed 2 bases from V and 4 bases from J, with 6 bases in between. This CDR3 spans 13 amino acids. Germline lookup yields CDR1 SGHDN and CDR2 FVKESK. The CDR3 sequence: CASSQFIGNTIYF. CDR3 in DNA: TGTGCCAGCAGCCAATTTATAGGAAACACCATATATTTT.

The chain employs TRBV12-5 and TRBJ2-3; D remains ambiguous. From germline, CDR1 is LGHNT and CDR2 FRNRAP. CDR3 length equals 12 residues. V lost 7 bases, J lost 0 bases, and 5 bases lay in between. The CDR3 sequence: CASAWSTDTQYF. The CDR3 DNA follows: TGTGCTAGTGCTTGGAGCACAGATACGCAGTATTTT.

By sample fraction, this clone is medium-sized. The CDR3 coding sequence is TGTGCCAGCAATGACAGGGGGGACACCGGGGAGCTGTTTTTT. This encodes CASNDRGDTGELFF. The chain is built from TRBV7-6 and TRBJ2-2; TRBD1 matches at 9 bases. The CDR3 extends over 14 amino acids. With 7 bases clipped from V and 3 bases from J, the junction kept 3 bases outside the gene matches. CDR1 is SGHVS and CDR2 is FNYEAQ in the germline V gene.

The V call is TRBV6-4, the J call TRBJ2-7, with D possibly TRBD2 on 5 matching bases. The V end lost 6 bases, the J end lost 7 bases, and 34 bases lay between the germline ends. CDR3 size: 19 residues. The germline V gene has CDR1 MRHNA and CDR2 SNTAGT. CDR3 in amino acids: CASSPAEASKAQTRSEQYF. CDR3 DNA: TGTGCCAGCAGCCCTGCGGAGGCCTCAAAGGCTCAAACCCGGTCGGAGCAGTACTTC.

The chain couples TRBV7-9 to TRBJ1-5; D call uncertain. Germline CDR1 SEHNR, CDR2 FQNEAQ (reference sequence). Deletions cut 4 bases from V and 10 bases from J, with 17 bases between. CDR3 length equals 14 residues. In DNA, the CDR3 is TGTGCCAGCAGCTCCGACGGGCAAATCAGACCCCAGCATTTT. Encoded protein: CASSSDGQIRPQHF.

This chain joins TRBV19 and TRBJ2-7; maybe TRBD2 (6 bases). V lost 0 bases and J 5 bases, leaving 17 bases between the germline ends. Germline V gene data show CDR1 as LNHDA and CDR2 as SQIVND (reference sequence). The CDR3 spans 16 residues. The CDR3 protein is CASSIDGTYSLHEQYF. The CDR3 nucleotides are TGTGCCAGTAGTATAGACGGGACTTACTCCCTCCACGAGCAGTACTTC.

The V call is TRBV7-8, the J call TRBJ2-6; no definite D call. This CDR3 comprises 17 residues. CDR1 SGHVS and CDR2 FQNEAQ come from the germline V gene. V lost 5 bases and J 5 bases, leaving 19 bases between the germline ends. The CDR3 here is CASSDCNPQSRANVLTF. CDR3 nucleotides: TGTGCCAGCAGCGATTGCAACCCACAAAGTCGGGCCAACGTCCTGACTTTC.

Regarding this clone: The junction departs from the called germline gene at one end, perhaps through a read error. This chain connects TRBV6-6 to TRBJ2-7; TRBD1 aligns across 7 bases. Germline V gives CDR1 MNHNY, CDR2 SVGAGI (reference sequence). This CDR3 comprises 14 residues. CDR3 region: CASSYSNPGTEKDF. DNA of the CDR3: TGTGCCAGCAGTTACTCGAACCCCGGGACAGAAAAGGACTTC.

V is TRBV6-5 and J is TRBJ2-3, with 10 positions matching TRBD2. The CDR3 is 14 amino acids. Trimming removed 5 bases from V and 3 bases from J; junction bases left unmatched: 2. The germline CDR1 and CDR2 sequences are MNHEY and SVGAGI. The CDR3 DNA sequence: TGTGCCAGCAGTAGGACTAGCGGTACAGATACGCAGTATTTT. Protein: CASSRTSGTDTQYF.

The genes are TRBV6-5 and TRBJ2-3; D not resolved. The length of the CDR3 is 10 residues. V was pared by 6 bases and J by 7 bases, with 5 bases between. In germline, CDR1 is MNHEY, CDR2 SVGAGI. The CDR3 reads CASRGNTQYF. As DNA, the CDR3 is TGTGCCAGCAGGGGAAATACGCAGTATTTT.

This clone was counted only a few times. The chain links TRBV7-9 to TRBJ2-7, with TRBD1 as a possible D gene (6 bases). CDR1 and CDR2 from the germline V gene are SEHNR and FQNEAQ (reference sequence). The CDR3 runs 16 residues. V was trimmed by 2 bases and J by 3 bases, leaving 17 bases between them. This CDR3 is CASSLTTGKGIYEQYF. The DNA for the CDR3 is TGTGCCAGCAGCTTAACAACAGGGAAAGGGATCTACGAGCAGTACTTC.

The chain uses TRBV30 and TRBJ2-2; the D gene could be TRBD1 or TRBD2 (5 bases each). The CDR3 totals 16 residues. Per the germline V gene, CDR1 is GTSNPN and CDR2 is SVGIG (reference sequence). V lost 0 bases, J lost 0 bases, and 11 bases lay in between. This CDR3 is CAWSVGERTNTGELFF. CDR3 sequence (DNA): TGTGCCTGGAGTGTAGGGGAGCGGACGAACACCGGGGAGCTGTTTTTT.

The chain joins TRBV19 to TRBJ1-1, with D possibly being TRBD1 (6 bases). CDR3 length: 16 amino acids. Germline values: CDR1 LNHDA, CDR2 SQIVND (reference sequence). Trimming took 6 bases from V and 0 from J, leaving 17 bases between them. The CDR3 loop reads CASRNLDSPMNTEAFF. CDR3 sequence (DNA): TGTGCCAGTAGAAACTTGGACAGCCCCATGAACACTGAAGCTTTCTTT. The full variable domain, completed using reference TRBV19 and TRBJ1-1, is DGGITQSPKYLFRKEGQNVTLSCEQNLNHDAMYWYRQDPGQGLRLIYYSQIVNDFQKGDIAEGYSVSREKKESFPLTVTSAQKNPTAFYLCASRNLDSPMNTEAFFGQGTRLTVV.

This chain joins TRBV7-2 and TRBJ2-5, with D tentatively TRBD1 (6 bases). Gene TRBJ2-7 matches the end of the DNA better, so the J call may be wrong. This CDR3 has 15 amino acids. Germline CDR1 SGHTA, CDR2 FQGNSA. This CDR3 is CASSVLYQGSYEQYF. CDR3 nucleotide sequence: TGTGCCAGCAGCGTCCTCTATCAGGGGTCCTACGAGCAGTACTTC.

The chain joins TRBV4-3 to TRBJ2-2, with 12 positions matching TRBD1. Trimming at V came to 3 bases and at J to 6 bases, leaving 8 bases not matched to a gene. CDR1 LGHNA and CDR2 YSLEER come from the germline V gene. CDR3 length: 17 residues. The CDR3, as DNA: TGCGCCAGCAGCCAGCGTCCGGGACAGGGGGCTTCCGGGGAGCTGTTTTTT. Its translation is CASSQRPGQGASGELFF.

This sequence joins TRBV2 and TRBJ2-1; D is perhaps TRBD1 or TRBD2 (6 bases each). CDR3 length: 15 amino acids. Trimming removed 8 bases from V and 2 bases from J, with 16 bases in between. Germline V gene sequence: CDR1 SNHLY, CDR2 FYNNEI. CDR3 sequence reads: CASSSTGGPYNEQFF. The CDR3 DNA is TGTGCCAGCTCGTCGACCGGGGGCCCCTACAATGAGCAGTTCTTC.

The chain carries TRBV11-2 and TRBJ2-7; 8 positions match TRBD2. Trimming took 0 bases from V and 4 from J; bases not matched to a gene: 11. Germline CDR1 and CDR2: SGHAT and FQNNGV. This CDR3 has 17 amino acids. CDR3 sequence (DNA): TGTGCCAGCAGCTTAGATAAGGAAGGGACGGGAGGGTACGAGCAGTACTTC. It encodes CASSLDKEGTGGYEQYF.

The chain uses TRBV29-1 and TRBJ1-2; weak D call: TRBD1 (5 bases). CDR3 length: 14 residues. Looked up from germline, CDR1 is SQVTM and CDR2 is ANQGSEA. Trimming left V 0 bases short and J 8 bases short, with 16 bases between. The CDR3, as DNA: TGCAGCGTTGAAGATGGGGCAGCCCTTGAAGGCTACACCTTC. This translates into CSVEDGAALEGYTF.

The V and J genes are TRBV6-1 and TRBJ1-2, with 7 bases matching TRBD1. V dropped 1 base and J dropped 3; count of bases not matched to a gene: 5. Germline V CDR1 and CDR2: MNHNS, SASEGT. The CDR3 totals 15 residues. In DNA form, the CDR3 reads TGTGCCAGCAGTGAAGACACGACAGGGTACTATGGCTACACCTTC. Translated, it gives CASSEDTTGYYGYTF.

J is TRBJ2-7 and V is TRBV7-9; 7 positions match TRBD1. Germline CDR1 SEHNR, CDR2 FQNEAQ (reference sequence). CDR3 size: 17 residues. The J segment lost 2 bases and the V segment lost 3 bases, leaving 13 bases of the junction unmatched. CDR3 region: CASSFPENRGPTYEQYF. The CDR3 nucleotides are TGTGCCAGCAGCTTTCCTGAAAACAGGGGTCCCACCTACGAGCAGTACTTC.